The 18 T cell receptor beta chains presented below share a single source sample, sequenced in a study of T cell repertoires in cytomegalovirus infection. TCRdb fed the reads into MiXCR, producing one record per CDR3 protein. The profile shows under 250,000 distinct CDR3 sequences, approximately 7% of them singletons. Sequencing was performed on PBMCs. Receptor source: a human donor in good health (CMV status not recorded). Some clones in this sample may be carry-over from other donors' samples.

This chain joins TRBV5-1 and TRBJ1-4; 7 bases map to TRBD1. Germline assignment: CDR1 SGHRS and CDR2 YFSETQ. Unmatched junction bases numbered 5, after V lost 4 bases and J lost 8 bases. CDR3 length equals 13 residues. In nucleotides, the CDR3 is TGCGCCAGCAGCCTTGGACAGGTCGAAAAACTGTTTTTT. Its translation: CASSLGQVEKLFF.

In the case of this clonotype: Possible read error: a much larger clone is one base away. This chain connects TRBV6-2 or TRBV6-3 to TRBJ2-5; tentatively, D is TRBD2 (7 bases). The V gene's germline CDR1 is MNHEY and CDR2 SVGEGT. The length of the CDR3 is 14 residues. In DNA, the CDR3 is TGTGCCAGCAATTACTCGGGGGGCCTGAAGACCCAGTACTTC. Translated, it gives CASNYSGGLKTQYF.

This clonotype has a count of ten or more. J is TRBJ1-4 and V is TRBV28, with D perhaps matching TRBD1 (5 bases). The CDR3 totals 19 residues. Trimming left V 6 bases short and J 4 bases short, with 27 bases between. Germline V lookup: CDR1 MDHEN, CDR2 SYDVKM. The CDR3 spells CASSGRGVGTKIFNEKLFF. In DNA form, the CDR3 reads TGTGCCAGCAGCGGGCGGGGGGTCGGGACCAAGATATTTAATGAAAAACTGTTTTTT. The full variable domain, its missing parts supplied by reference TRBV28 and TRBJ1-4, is DVKVTQSSRYLVKRTGEKVFLECVQDMDHENMFWYRQDPGLGLRLIYFSYDVKMKEKGDIPEGYSVSREKKERFSLILESASTNQTSMYLCASSGRGVGTKIFNEKLFFGSGTQLSVL.

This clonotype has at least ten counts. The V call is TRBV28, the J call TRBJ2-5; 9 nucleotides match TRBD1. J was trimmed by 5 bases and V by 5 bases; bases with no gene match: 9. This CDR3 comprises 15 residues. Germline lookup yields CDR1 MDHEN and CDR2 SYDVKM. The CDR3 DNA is TGTGCCAGCAGTGAATACCCGGGACAGGGTGAGACCCAGTACTTC. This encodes CASSEYPGQGETQYF.

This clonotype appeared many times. CDR3 sequence: CASSLSASGGQETQYF. The CDR3 DNA follows: TGTGCCAGCAGCTTATCGGCTAGCGGGGGGCAAGAGACCCAGTACTTC. The chain couples TRBV7-2 to TRBJ2-5, with TRBD2 matching over 11 bases. Germline CDR1 SGHTA, CDR2 FQGNSA. The CDR3 covers 16 residues. V lost 2 bases to trimming and J lost 2 bases; unmatched junction nucleotides: 4.

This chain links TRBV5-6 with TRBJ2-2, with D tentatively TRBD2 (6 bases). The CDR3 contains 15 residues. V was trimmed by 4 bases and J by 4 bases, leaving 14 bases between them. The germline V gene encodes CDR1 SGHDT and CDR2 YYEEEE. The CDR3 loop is CASSRRGFTTGELFF. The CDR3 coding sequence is TGTGCCAGCAGCCGGAGGGGTTTCACCACCGGGGAGCTGTTTTTT.

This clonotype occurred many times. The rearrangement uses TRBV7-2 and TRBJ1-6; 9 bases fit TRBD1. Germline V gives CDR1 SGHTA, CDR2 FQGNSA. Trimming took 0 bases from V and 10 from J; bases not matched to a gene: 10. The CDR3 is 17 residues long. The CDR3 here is CASSLAGTGPARSPLHF. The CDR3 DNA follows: TGTGCCAGCAGCTTAGCGGGGACAGGGCCCGCGAGGTCACCCCTCCACTTT.

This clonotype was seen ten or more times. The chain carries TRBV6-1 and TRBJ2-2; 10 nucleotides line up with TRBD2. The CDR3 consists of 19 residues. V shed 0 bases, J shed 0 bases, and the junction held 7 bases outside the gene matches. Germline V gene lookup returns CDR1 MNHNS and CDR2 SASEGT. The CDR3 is CASSEASSGGLANTGELFF. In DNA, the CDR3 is TGTGCCAGCAGTGAAGCCTCTAGCGGGGGACTAGCGAACACCGGGGAGCTGTTTTTT.

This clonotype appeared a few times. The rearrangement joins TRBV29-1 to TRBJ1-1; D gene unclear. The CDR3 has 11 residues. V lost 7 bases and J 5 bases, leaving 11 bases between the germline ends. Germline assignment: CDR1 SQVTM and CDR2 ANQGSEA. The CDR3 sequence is CSGEGGTEAFF. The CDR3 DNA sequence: TGCAGCGGGGAGGGAGGGACTGAAGCTTTCTTT.

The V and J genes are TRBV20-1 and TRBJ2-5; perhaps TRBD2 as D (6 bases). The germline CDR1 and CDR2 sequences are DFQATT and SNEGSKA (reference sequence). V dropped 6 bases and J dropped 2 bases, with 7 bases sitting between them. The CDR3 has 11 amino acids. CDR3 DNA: TGCAGTGCCCGGGGGCAAGAGACCCAGTACTTC. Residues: CSARGQETQYF.

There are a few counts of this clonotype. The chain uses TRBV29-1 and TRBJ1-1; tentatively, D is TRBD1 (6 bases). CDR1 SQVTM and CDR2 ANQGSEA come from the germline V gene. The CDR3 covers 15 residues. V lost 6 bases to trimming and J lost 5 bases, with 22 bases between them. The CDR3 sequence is CSVIFTGLGITEAFF. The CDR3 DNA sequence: TGCAGCGTCATATTCACAGGGTTGGGGATTACTGAAGCTTTCTTT. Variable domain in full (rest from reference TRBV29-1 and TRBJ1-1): SAVISQKPSRDICQRGTSLTIQCQVDSQVTMMFWYRQQPGQSLTLIATANQGSEATYESGFVIDKFPISRPNLTFSTLTVSNMSPEDSSIYLCSVIFTGLGITEAFFGQGTRLTVV.

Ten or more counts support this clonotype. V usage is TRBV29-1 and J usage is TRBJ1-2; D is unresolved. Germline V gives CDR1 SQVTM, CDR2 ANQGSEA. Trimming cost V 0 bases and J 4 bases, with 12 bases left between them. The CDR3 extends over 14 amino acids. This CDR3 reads CSVEDRSRFYGYTF. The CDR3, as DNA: TGCAGCGTTGAAGATCGAAGTAGATTCTATGGCTACACCTTC.

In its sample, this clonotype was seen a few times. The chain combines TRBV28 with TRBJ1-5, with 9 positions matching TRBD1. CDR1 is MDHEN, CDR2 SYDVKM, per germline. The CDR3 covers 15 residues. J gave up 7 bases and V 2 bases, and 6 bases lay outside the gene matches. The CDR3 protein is CASSLLGQGLQPQHF. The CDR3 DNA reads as TGTGCCAGCAGTTTACTGGGACAGGGTTTGCAGCCCCAGCATTTT.

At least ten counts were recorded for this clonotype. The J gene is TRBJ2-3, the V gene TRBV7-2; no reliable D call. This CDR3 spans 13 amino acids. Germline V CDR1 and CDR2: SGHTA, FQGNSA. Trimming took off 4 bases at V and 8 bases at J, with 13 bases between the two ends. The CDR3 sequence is CASSYQPAATQYF. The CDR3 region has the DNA TGTGCCAGCAGCTACCAGCCCGCAGCTACGCAGTATTTT.

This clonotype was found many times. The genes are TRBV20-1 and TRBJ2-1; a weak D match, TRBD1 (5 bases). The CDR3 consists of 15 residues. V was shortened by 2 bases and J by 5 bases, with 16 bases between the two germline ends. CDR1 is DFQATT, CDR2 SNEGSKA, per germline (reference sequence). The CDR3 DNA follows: TGCAGTGCTAGATACCTTCAGGGTCTAAACAATGAGCAGTTCTTC. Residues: CSARYLQGLNNEQFF.

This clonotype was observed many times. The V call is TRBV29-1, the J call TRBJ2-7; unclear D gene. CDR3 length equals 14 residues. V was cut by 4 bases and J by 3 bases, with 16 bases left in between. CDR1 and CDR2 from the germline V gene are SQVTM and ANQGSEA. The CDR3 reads CSVGDRLGFYEQYF. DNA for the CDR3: TGCAGCGTTGGAGACCGTTTGGGCTTCTACGAGCAGTACTTC.

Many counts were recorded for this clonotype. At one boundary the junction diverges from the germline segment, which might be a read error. CDR3 in amino acids: CSAKGVGQLFF. The DNA of the CDR3 is TGCAGTGCTAAAGGCGTCGGGCAGCTGTTTTTT. J is TRBJ2-2 and V is TRBV20-1; D ambiguous. CDR1 and CDR2 (germline): DFQATT, SNEGSKA (reference sequence). The CDR3 has 11 residues.

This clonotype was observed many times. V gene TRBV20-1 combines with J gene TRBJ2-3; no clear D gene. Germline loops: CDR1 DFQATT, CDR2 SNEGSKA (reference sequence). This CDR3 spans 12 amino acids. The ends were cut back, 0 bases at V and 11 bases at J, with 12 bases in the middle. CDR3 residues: CSARDSPEKQYF. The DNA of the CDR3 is TGCAGTGCTAGAGATTCCCCGGAGAAGCAGTATTTT.